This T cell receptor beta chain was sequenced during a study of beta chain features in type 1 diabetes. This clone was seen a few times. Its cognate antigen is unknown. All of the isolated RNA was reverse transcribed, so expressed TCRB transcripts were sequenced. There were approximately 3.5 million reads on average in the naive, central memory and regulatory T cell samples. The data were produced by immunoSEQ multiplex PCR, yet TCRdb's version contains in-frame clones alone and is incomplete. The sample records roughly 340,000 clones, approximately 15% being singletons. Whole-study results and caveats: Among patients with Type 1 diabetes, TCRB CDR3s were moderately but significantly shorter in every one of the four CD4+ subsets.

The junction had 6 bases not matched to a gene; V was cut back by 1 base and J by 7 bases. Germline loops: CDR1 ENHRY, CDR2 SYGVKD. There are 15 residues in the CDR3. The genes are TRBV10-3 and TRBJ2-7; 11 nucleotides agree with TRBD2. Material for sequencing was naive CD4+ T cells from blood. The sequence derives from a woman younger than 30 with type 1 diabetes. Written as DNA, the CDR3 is TGTGCCATCAGTGAGTACGTAGCGGGAGGGAGTGAGCAGTACTTC. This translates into CAISEYVAGGSEQYF.